This T cell receptor (beta chain) comes out of a study of a mutant IDH1 vaccine in newly diagnosed glioma. Study results and caveats: Changes in the top peripheral T cell clonotypes seemingly had no bearing on pseudoprogression.

Time point of the sample: week 35, safety follow-up. Topical imiquimod was applied with each vaccine dose, which held 300 ug of mutant IDH1 20-mer peptide. V lost 1 base and J lost 3; bases outside the gene matches: 3. The length of the CDR3 is 14 residues. CDR1 and CDR2 (germline): LNHNV, YYDKDF (reference sequence). The protocol was immunoSEQ multiplex PCR, while the TCRdb copy is restricted to in-frame clones and leaves out a portion. The data hold 65,000 to 85,000 clones, with around 86% observed a single time. A word on this clone: Its antigen is as yet unknown.

The sample was PBMCs, taken from a glioma patient whose treatment included an IDH1 peptide vaccine. This chain connects TRBV15 to TRBJ2-7, with 7 bases identical to TRBD2. This receptor was taken from a man aged 30 to 39 with glioma. The CDR3 reads CATSRGLAVYEQYF. DNA for the CDR3: TGTGCCACCAGCAGAGGTCTAGCGGTCTACGAGCAGTACTTC.